This is a list of T cell receptor beta chains from one sample in a study of blood T cell repertoires in COVID-19. Data came from immunoSEQ multiplex PCR; TCRdb stores just in-frame clones and leaves some out. Among 250,000 to 300,000 clones listed, around nine tenths were seen once. The sample comprised peripheral blood. Source of these receptors: a woman aged 35 to 49 who had recovered from COVID-19. CDR3s include the opening cysteine and the closing phenylalanine or tryptophan. Each record gives: D gene, J gene, V gene, CDR3 protein. D genes are given only for firm matches.

D gene: .
J gene: TRBJ1-6
V gene: TRBV7-2
CDR3 protein: CASSPLSDSPLHF

D gene: TRBD1
J gene: TRBJ2-1
V gene: TRBV7-9
CDR3 protein: CASSRRDRGPINSYNEQFF

D gene: .
J gene: TRBJ1-1
V gene: TRBV19
CDR3 protein: CASSPWGGVTEAFF

D gene: TRBD1
J gene: TRBJ1-4
V gene: TRBV5-1
CDR3 protein: CASSPTTGQGSGEKLFF

D gene: TRBD2
J gene: TRBJ2-1
V gene: TRBV19
CDR3 protein: CARGGLAGGSYNEQFF

D gene: .
J gene: TRBJ2-1
V gene: TRBV3-1/TRBV3-2
CDR3 protein: CASSHTLELYNEQFF

D gene: .
J gene: TRBJ2-5
V gene: TRBV23-1
CDR3 protein: CASSQCGRGETQYF

D gene: TRBD2
J gene: TRBJ2-3
V gene: TRBV10-3
CDR3 protein: CAISDLAGVSDTQYF

D gene: TRBD2
J gene: TRBJ2-4
V gene: TRBV6-2/TRBV6-3
CDR3 protein: CASSAWTSGRGAAKNIQYF

D gene: .
J gene: TRBJ2-7
V gene: TRBV27
CDR3 protein: CASRLTTGTNYEQYF

D gene: .
J gene: TRBJ2-2
V gene: TRBV6-6
CDR3 protein: CATREITGELFF

D gene: .
J gene: TRBJ2-7
V gene: TRBV11-2
CDR3 protein: CASRVRSYEQYF

D gene: TRBD1
J gene: TRBJ1-2
V gene: TRBV6-1
CDR3 protein: CASSSGGYGYTF

D gene: TRBD2
J gene: TRBJ2-2
V gene: TRBV7-2
CDR3 protein: CASSLAVAGGPRGGELFF

D gene: TRBD1
J gene: TRBJ2-1
V gene: TRBV7-6
CDR3 protein: CASSQQFPGTGGNEQFF

D gene: TRBD1
J gene: TRBJ2-3
V gene: TRBV11-2
CDR3 protein: CASSLDGQATSTDTQYF

D gene: .
J gene: TRBJ1-1
V gene: TRBV6-1
CDR3 protein: CASIEARTLSGDTEAFF

D gene: TRBD1
J gene: TRBJ1-5
V gene: TRBV6-6
CDR3 protein: CASRTRQGSQPQHF

D gene: .
J gene: TRBJ1-1
V gene: TRBV7-9
CDR3 protein: CASSLESVAFF

D gene: .
J gene: TRBJ1-2
V gene: TRBV25-1
CDR3 protein: CASSESGRELYRGYTF

D gene: TRBD2
J gene: TRBJ2-4
V gene: TRBV4-3
CDR3 protein: CASSQGVAGAKNIQYF

D gene: .
J gene: TRBJ1-1
V gene: TRBV30
CDR3 protein: CAWGRGTEAFF

D gene: .
J gene: TRBJ2-2
V gene: TRBV11-1
CDR3 protein: CASSRQRAGELFF

D gene: .
J gene: TRBJ2-1
V gene: TRBV6-5
CDR3 protein: CASSPPGNEQFF

D gene: .
J gene: TRBJ2-3
V gene: TRBV7-2
CDR3 protein: CASSPPSSPSWYF

D gene: .
J gene: TRBJ2-5
V gene: TRBV18
CDR3 protein: CASSSQAGLQETQYF

D gene: .
J gene: TRBJ2-1
V gene: TRBV7-3
CDR3 protein: CASSSPYNEQFF

D gene: TRBD2
J gene: TRBJ2-2
V gene: TRBV9
CDR3 protein: CASSVGLAGGLGRTGELFF

D gene: TRBD1
J gene: TRBJ1-1
V gene: TRBV11-2
CDR3 protein: CASSLLGQGANMNTEAFF

D gene: TRBD1
J gene: TRBJ2-2
V gene: TRBV10-3
CDR3 protein: CAISDPQGAPPGELFF

D gene: .
J gene: TRBJ1-4
V gene: TRBV6-6
CDR3 protein: CASTRQATNEKLFF

D gene: .
J gene: TRBJ2-2
V gene: TRBV19
CDR3 protein: CATTPGATGELFF

D gene: TRBD2
J gene: TRBJ2-3
V gene: TRBV7-2
CDR3 protein: CASSLEGVAGVGADTQYF

D gene: .
J gene: TRBJ2-3
V gene: TRBV2
CDR3 protein: CASSARSPAGRGGDTQYF

D gene: TRBD1
J gene: TRBJ1-5
V gene: TRBV5-1
CDR3 protein: CASSLHPQGASNQPQHF

D gene: .
J gene: TRBJ1-1
V gene: TRBV28
CDR3 protein: CASRPDRKGTEAFF

D gene: .
J gene: TRBJ1-1
V gene: TRBV28
CDR3 protein: CATNIPGNEAFF

D gene: .
J gene: TRBJ2-1
V gene: TRBV27
CDR3 protein: CASSLIAPGSYNEQFF

D gene: .
J gene: TRBJ2-5
V gene: TRBV21-1
CDR3 protein: CASQREGQGYQETQYF

D gene: TRBD1
J gene: TRBJ1-5
V gene: TRBV24-1
CDR3 protein: CATSDRQGFGQPQHF

D gene: TRBD2
J gene: TRBJ2-1
V gene: TRBV9
CDR3 protein: CASSSSGAGANEQFF

D gene: .
J gene: TRBJ1-1
V gene: TRBV4-2
CDR3 protein: CASSLRDPGVTEAFF

D gene: .
J gene: TRBJ1-6
V gene: TRBV27
CDR3 protein: CASSFGQYNSPLHF

D gene: .
J gene: TRBJ1-1
V gene: TRBV11-2
CDR3 protein: CASSLKVSGLAGPNTEAFF

D gene: TRBD1
J gene: TRBJ2-3
V gene: TRBV5-1
CDR3 protein: CASRTGSTDTQYF

D gene: .
J gene: TRBJ2-1
V gene: TRBV7-2
CDR3 protein: CASPLRDNPTSEQFF

D gene: .
J gene: TRBJ1-1
V gene: TRBV27
CDR3 protein: CASSSLRGTTLSMNTEAFF

D gene: .
J gene: TRBJ2-3
V gene: TRBV6-5
CDR3 protein: CASSPPQGTQYF